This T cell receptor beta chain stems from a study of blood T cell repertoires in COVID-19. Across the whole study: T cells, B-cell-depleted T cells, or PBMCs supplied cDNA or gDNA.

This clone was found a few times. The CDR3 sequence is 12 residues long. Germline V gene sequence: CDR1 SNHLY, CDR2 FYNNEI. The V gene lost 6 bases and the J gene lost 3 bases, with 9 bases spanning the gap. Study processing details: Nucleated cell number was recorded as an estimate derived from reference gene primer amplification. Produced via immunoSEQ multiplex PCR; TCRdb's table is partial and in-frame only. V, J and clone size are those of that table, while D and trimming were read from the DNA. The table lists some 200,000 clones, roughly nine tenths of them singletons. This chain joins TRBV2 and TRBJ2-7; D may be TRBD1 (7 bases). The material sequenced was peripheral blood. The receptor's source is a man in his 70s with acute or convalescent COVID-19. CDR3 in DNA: TGTGCCAGCAGGCGGGACAGCTACGAGCAGTACTTC. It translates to CASRRDSYEQYF.